This T cell receptor (beta chain) was recovered during a study of blood T cell repertoires in COVID-19. Trimming took 8 bases from V and 0 from J, leaving 20 bases between them. The germline V gene has CDR1 MNHNY and CDR2 SVGAGI (reference sequence). This CDR3 comprises 16 residues. In Seattle, patients joined the study during active infection and were tracked longitudinally. Study processing details: Cell counts per sample came from amplifying reference gene primers. Sequencing was performed with immunoSEQ multiplex PCR; in TCRdb, only in-frame clones are kept and a portion is missing. Clonal size and the V and J genes are those of that table, whereas D and trimming came from the DNA. The sample lists around 60,000 clones; around 83% were seen once.

Material: peripheral blood. The sequence derives from a man over 45 with COVID-19, enrolled during active disease. The J gene is TRBJ2-7, the V gene TRBV6-6; perhaps TRBD2 as D (6 bases). The CDR3: CASGNRGLSPSYEQYF. The CDR3 DNA follows: TGTGCCAGCGGGAATAGGGGACTGTCCCCCTCCTACGAGCAGTACTTC.